This record looks at one TCR beta chain sequence and its context. As yet, its antigen is unknown. A much larger clone is a single base away; this may be a read error. The CDR3 runs to 13 residues. Germline lookup yields CDR1 SGHDT and CDR2 YYEEEE. V dropped 4 bases and J dropped 2 bases, with 10 bases sitting between them. These data come from a study of molecular identifiers for immune sequencing clone quantification. Overall study findings and caveats: It was shown that clones above 20 RNA copies held over 99% of effector molecules, but under 1% in naive cells. For highly expanded clones, sizes could be underestimated when identical TCR molecules share a barcode.

Sorting recovered naive CD8 T cells on a CD8+CD4-CCR7+CD45RA+ profile. TCRdb called the PCR reads again in MiXCR, with one record for every CDR3 protein. The data show about half a million distinct CDR3 sequences, about 25% seen once. The chain is built from TRBV5-6 and TRBJ2-7; perhaps TRBD1 as D (5 bases). The source of this sequence is a human donor in good health. Some libraries in this study had Jurkat cell RNA spiked in. Sequencing was done on a sample of naive CD8+ T cells from blood, with Jurkat cell RNA spiked in. The subset is: FACS-sorted CD8+CD4-CCR7+CD45RA+ naive T cells. The CDR3 sequence: CASSRTSTYEQYF. The CDR3 DNA follows: TGTGCCAGCAGCCGGACAAGTACCTACGAGCAGTACTTC.